These T cell receptor beta chains were read from a single sample in a study of T cell repertoires in cytomegalovirus infection. Via MiXCR, TCRdb re-called the reads, giving one row per CDR3 protein. The top ten clones hold 10% to 15% of a sample with hundreds of thousands of distinct CDR3 sequences, 31% of them seen once. These TCRs are of unknown antigen specificity. The starting material was cultured CD8+ T cells from PBMCs, obtained from culture after CMV antigen stimulation. These receptors were obtained from a human donor in good health (CMV status not recorded). Some clones in this sample may be carry-over from other donors' samples. Both conserved end residues are part of each CDR3. A D gene is named only where the DNA matches it firmly. The listing skips clone size in some rows; elsewhere it reads once, few, many or a size class.

clone_size	d_call	j_call	v_call	cdr3_nt	cdr3_aa
many	NA	TRBJ2-3	TRBV6-5	TGTGCCAGCAGTTACACTGACAGCTTTTTGACTGATACGCAGTATTTT	CASSYTDSFLTDTQYF
few	NA	TRBJ2-6	TRBV7-2	TGTGCCAGCAGCTTCGGGGGATGGGGGGCCAACGTCCTGACTTTC	CASSFGGWGANVLTF
NA	NA	TRBJ1-2	TRBV27	TGTGCCAGCAGTAACCTCAGGGTTGAGAGCTACACCTTC	CASSNLRVESYTF
once	NA	TRBJ2-1	TRBV7-3	TGTGCCAACAGCGCCCCGCAGGGTAGCAATGAGCAGTTCTTC	CANSAPQGSNEQFF
NA	NA	TRBJ2-3	TRBV29-1	TGCAGCGTTCCTGATTCATCTACCCCGGACTCCAGTCCCACAGATACGCAGTATTTT	CSVPDSSTPDSSPTDTQYF
few	NA	TRBJ1-2	TRBV5-1	TGCGCCAGCAGCTTGGAGGGGCGGAATGACTATGGCTACACCTTC	CASSLEGRNDYGYTF
NA	NA	TRBJ2-7	TRBV12-3/TRBV12-4	TGTGCCAGCAGTTTAGGGACGGGCGAGCAGTACTTC	CASSLGTGEQYF
NA	TRBD1	TRBJ1-6	TRBV27	TGTGCCAGCAGCCGACAGGGGGCCTTGCCCCTCCACTTT	CASSRQGALPLHF
few	TRBD1	TRBJ2-5	TRBV25-1	TGTGCCAGCGGCACAGGGGGGTTAGAGACCCAGTACTTC	CASGTGGLETQYF
NA	NA	TRBJ1-4	TRBV28	TGTGCCAGCATAGGGACGGTCGATGAAAAACTGTTTTTT	CASIGTVDEKLFF
few	NA	TRBJ2-4	TRBV12-3/TRBV12-4	TGTGCCAGCAGTCTTCAGGGGCTCGAGAGAAACATTCAGTACTTC	CASSLQGLERNIQYF
few	NA	TRBJ2-2	TRBV7-9	TGTGCCAGCAGCCCAGGGGCGAGCACCGGGGAGCTGTTTTTT	CASSPGASTGELFF
many	TRBD1	TRBJ2-3	TRBV7-6	TGTGCCAGCAGCCCGATAGTCCAGGGGGCGATAGATACGCAGTATTTT	CASSPIVQGAIDTQYF
NA	NA	TRBJ2-3	TRBV20-1	TGCAGTGCTAGAGATGATGGGGGGGGGGCCGTTACAGATACGCAGTATTTT	CSARDDGGGAVTDTQYF
few	TRBD1	TRBJ2-5	TRBV6-4	TGTGCCAGCAGCCTCCCGGGACAGGCCATCCAAGAGACCCAGTACTTC	CASSLPGQAIQETQYF
NA	TRBD1	TRBJ1-5	TRBV7-9	TGTGCCAGCAGCTTAGTGTATGCGACAGGGGGCTTCTGGGATTTCCAAGGGGCCCAGCATTTT	CASSLVYATGGFWDFQGAQHF
NA	NA	TRBJ2-3	TRBV27	TGTGCCAGCAGTTCCCTGGATGGACACAAGAGTAGCACAGATACGCAGTATTTT	CASSSLDGHKSSTDTQYF
NA	NA	TRBJ1-3	TRBV5-6	TGTGCCAGCAGCTTGGGGGATAACGGAAACACCATATATTTT	CASSLGDNGNTIYF
few	NA	TRBJ2-3	TRBV7-8	TGTGCCAGCAGCTTAGAATTCGCAGGGGCGGAAGATACGCAGTATTTT	CASSLEFAGAEDTQYF
NA	TRBD2	TRBJ2-7	TRBV20-1	TGCAGTGCTAGAGGTCGGGGGGCCTACGAGCAGTACTTC	CSARGRGAYEQYF
few	TRBD1	TRBJ1-4	TRBV10-3	TGTGCCATCAGTGGGCCCCCTCCGACAGGGGGAACTAATGAAAAACTGTTTTTT	CAISGPPPTGGTNEKLFF
few	NA	TRBJ1-6	TRBV7-8	TGTGCCAGCAGCTTATCACAAGGGGGGGACCGCTGGCTAAATTCACCCCTCCACTTT	CASSLSQGGDRWLNSPLHF
NA	TRBD2	TRBJ2-5	TRBV12-3/TRBV12-4	TGTGCCAGCCTCTCTAGCGGGGTGAGGGAGACCCAGTACTTC	CASLSSGVRETQYF
few	NA	TRBJ2-2	TRBV7-6	TGTGCCAGCAGCTTAGAAGTGGCCGGGGAGCTGTTTTTT	CASSLEVAGELFF
NA	NA	TRBJ2-7	TRBV2	TGTGCCAGCAAAAAAAACCTTGACAGGACCTACGAGCAGTACTTC	CASKKNLDRTYEQYF
NA	TRBD2	TRBJ2-3	TRBV27	TGTGCCAGCAGTTTAAATGGCGGGGGGTCCGATACGCAGTATTTT	CASSLNGGGSDTQYF
few	TRBD1	TRBJ1-4	TRBV27	TGTGCCAGCAGGGGGGACAGGGGTGGTAATGAAAAACTGTTTTTT	CASRGDRGGNEKLFF
few	NA	TRBJ1-5	TRBV27	TGTGCCAGCAATACCCCGGCCCCAGGGATTGACAATCAGCCCCAGCATTTT	CASNTPAPGIDNQPQHF
NA	TRBD2	TRBJ2-1	TRBV28	TGTGCCAGCAGCCAGCGGGGGGTAGACAATGAGCAGTTCTTC	CASSQRGVDNEQFF